These 28 T cell receptor beta chains share one sample of origin, sequenced in a study of blood T cells in healthy people across ages. Then a second PCR, running about 6 to 12 cycles, was carried out with a sample-barcoded 5' primer and a J-beta primer mix. Each CDR3 protein is one row after TCRdb ran MiXCR on the 5' RACE reads. The data contain 850,000 to 1,000,000 distinct CDR3 sequences, around 48% of them singletons. Sequenced: blood. These receptors all stem from a man aged 25 to 40 in good health.

The chain combines TRBV3-1 with TRBJ2-5; the match to TRBD2 covers 14 bases. The J call may be in error: the DNA end matches TRBJ2-7 better. Germline values: CDR1 LGHDT, CDR2 YNNKEL (reference sequence). The length of the CDR3 is 15 residues. The CDR3 loop is CASRAGLAGACEQYF. CDR3 bases: TGTGCCAGCAGGGCGGGACTAGCGGGGGCCTGCGAGCAGTACTTC.

This clonotype was seen at least ten times. The chain recombines TRBV29-1 with TRBJ2-1; 11 nucleotides align to TRBD2. CDR3 size: 15 residues. V lost 3 bases to trimming and J lost 4 bases; unmatched junction nucleotides: 5. Germline CDR1 SQVTM, CDR2 ANQGSEA. CDR3 protein: CSVEIAGGPYNEQFF. Written as DNA, the CDR3 is TGCAGCGTTGAGATAGCGGGGGGGCCGTACAATGAGCAGTTCTTC.

This chain links TRBV27 with TRBJ1-2; 8 positions agree with TRBD1. The V gene's germline CDR1 is MNHEY and CDR2 SMNVEV (reference sequence). V shed 7 bases, J shed 8 bases, and the junction held 9 bases outside the gene matches. The CDR3 sequence is 13 residues long. DNA for the CDR3: TGTGCCAGCACCCCGGACAGGGCAAGGGGCTACACCTTC. Encoded protein: CASTPDRARGYTF.

V is TRBV7-9 and J is TRBJ2-5; 10 nucleotides align to TRBD1. Germline CDR1 is SEHNR and CDR2 is FQNEAQ (reference sequence). The length of the CDR3 is 14 residues. V gave up 5 bases and J gave up 11 bases; unmatched junction bases: 11. The CDR3 DNA reads as TGTGCCAGCAGCCAGGGACAGGGGCAAAAGAGGCAGTACTTC. This gives the protein CASSQGQGQKRQYF.

This chain uses TRBV9 with TRBJ2-3; 10 nucleotides agree with TRBD2. CDR1 is SGDLS, CDR2 YYNGEE, per germline. This CDR3 has 16 amino acids. Trimming at V came to 3 bases and at J to 4 bases, leaving 8 bases not matched to a gene. CDR3 coding DNA: TGTGCCAGCAGCGAGCGGGGGGGCCAGTTGGCAGATACGCAGTATTTT. The encoded protein is CASSERGGQLADTQYF.

This chain links TRBV7-9 with TRBJ2-7; TRBD1 matches at 9 bases. The ends lost 1 base at V and 3 bases at J; junction bases unmatched: 4. From germline, CDR1 is SEHNR and CDR2 FQNEAQ (reference sequence). The CDR3 is 15 amino acids. The CDR3 here is CASSLGDRVLYEQYF. In DNA form, the CDR3 reads TGTGCCAGCAGCTTAGGGGACAGGGTCCTCTACGAGCAGTACTTC. Full variable domain (rest looked up from reference TRBV7-9 and TRBJ2-7): DTGVSQNPRHKITKRGQNVTFRCDPISEHNRLYWYRQTLGQGPEFLTYFQNEAQLEKSRLLSDRFSAERPKGSFSTLEIQRTEQGDSAMYLCASSLGDRVLYEQYFGPGTRLTVT.

This clonotype was observed a few times. The chain couples TRBV27 to TRBJ2-1; 11 bases are shared with TRBD1. Trimming cost V 0 bases and J 3 bases; bases outside gene matches: 7. The CDR3 totals 18 residues. Germline V gene lookup returns CDR1 MNHEY and CDR2 SMNVEV (reference sequence). The chain's CDR3 is CASSLSRGQGALYNEQFF. CDR3 sequence (DNA): TGTGCCAGCAGTTTATCACGTGGACAGGGGGCCCTCTACAATGAGCAGTTCTTC.

For the CDR3, the DNA is TGCAGCGTTGATACTAGCGGGACCGAGCAGTACTTC. Encoded protein: CSVDTSGTEQYF. The chain is built from TRBV29-1 and TRBJ2-7, with 10 positions matching TRBD2. The CDR3 runs to 12 residues. With 3 bases clipped from V and 6 bases from J, the junction kept 2 bases outside the gene matches. Germline CDR1 SQVTM, CDR2 ANQGSEA.

The rearrangement uses TRBV3-1 and TRBJ1-1, with D perhaps matching TRBD1 (6 bases). Germline loops: CDR1 LGHDT, CDR2 YNNKEL (reference sequence). The CDR3 covers 14 residues. Trimming stripped 1 base from V and 4 bases from J, with 10 bases between. The CDR3 nucleotides are TGTGCCAGCAGCCAAGTAGGAGGGGGCACTGAAGCTTTCTTT. As protein: CASSQVGGGTEAFF.

This clonotype was observed many times. The CDR3 is CASSSLGPLEQYF. CDR3 nucleotides: TGTGCCAGCAGTTCATTGGGCCCCCTCGAGCAGTACTTC. The gene calls are TRBV12-3 or TRBV12-4 and TRBJ2-5, with unresolved D. The J call may be faulty, since TRBJ2-7 better matches the DNA end. This CDR3 spans 13 amino acids.

The chain links TRBV12-3 or TRBV12-4 to TRBJ2-1; 10 nucleotides align to TRBD2. V lost 5 bases to trimming and J lost 4 bases; unmatched junction nucleotides: 14. The CDR3 covers 18 residues. The CDR3 is CASSRLTQRTSGYNEQFF. CDR3 nucleotides: TGTGCCAGCAGTCGATTAACCCAGAGGACTAGCGGTTACAATGAGCAGTTCTTC.

The rearrangement uses TRBV25-1 and TRBJ1-2; no definite D call. Germline lookup yields CDR1 MGHDK and CDR2 SYGVNS. The CDR3 runs 13 residues. V was clipped by 6 bases and J by 7 bases, with 15 bases between them. As DNA, the CDR3 is TGTGCCAGCAGAAGCCCCGAAAGCGGTGGCTACACCTTC. It is translated as CASRSPESGGYTF.

This chain's CDR3 is CASSLGGYRAFF. Here the CDR3 DNA reads TGTGCCAGCAGCCTAGGGGGTTATCGAGCTTTCTTT. The genes are TRBV3-1 and TRBJ1-1; TRBD1 might be the D (6 bases). The CDR3 consists of 12 residues. Trimming pared 4 bases from V and 10 bases from J, leaving 13 bases between. Germline V CDR1 and CDR2: LGHDT, YNNKEL (reference sequence).

Comments on this clonotype: Sequence at one end of the junction differs from germline and may be a read error. This chain uses TRBV27 with TRBJ2-6; D is perhaps TRBD1 or TRBD2 (5 bases each). From germline, CDR1 is MNHEY and CDR2 SMNVEV (reference sequence). The CDR3 totals 15 residues. The CDR3 is CASSLQRAGANVLIF. The CDR3 DNA follows: TGTGCCAGCAGCTTACAGAGGGCTGGGGCCAACGTCCTGATTTTC.

The chain carries TRBV29-1 and TRBJ2-5; 8 positions match TRBD2. J lost 11 bases, V lost 3 bases, and 14 bases had no gene match. Germline V gene data show CDR1 as SQVTM and CDR2 as ANQGSEA. The CDR3 is made up of 14 amino acids. CDR3 sequence reads: CSVEGLAGYNEQYF. The CDR3 DNA follows: TGCAGCGTTGAGGGTCTAGCGGGTTACAATGAGCAGTACTTC.

This chain uses TRBV14 with TRBJ2-7, with 7 bases fitting TRBD1. Losses at the gene ends were 0 bases for V and 3 bases for J; bases not matched to a gene: 8. CDR1 and CDR2 (germline): SGHDN, FVKESK. This CDR3 is built from 16 residues. The DNA for the CDR3 is TGTGCCAGCAGCCAAGATAGAAGGGGGCAAAACTACGAGCAGTACTTC. Translated, it gives CASSQDRRGQNYEQYF.

This clonotype has more than one count but fewer than ten. This chain uses TRBV7-2 with TRBJ2-5, with a possible D match to TRBD1 (6 bases). The length of the CDR3 is 16 residues. CDR1 and CDR2 from the germline V gene are SGHTA and FQGNSA. V was trimmed by 1 base and J by 6 bases, leaving 18 bases between them. The CDR3 coding sequence is TGTGCCAGCAGCTTAGAGGTCCCAGGCAGGGGCAAGACCCAGTACTTC. Its protein product is CASSLEVPGRGKTQYF.

V gene TRBV30 combines with J gene TRBJ2-3; no clear D gene. The CDR3 has 12 amino acids. With 1 base removed from V and 4 bases from J, the gap between germline ends came to 6 bases. CDR1 GTSNPN and CDR2 SVGIG come from the germline V gene (reference sequence). CDR3 protein: CAWSGAADTQYF. The CDR3 DNA reads TGTGCCTGGAGTGGGGCGGCAGATACGCAGTATTTT.

The V call is TRBV12-3 or TRBV12-4, the J call TRBJ1-2, with 7 bases that match TRBD1. This CDR3 region has 14 residues. Germline trimming cut 4 bases from V and 4 bases from J; bases unmatched to any gene: 6. The CDR3 loop reads CASSSPDRAYGYTF. The CDR3 nucleotides read TGTGCCAGCAGTTCCCCCGACAGGGCCTATGGCTACACCTTC.

This chain connects TRBV20-1 to TRBJ2-5, with D possibly being TRBD2 (6 bases). CDR3 length: 15 residues. Looked up from germline, CDR1 is DFQATT and CDR2 is SNEGSKA (reference sequence). Between the trimmed V and J ends, which lost 6 bases and 2 bases, there was a span of 19 bases. CDR3 in DNA: TGCAGTGCGAGAAGGTCTAGCGCGGGGCAAGAGACCCAGTACTTC. As protein: CSARRSSAGQETQYF.

V is TRBV15 and J is TRBJ1-4; D ambiguous. Germline V CDR1 and CDR2: LNHNV, YYDKDF (reference sequence). CDR3 length equals 16 residues. V lost 0 bases and J lost 3, with 11 bases in between. In DNA, the CDR3 is TGTGCCACCAGCAGAGATAGGGCTTGGGCTAATGAAAAACTGTTTTTT. Residues: CATSRDRAWANEKLFF.

The gene calls are TRBV7-8 and TRBJ2-3; TRBD1 might be the D (5 bases). From germline, CDR1 is SGHVS and CDR2 FQNEAQ. The CDR3 extends over 16 amino acids. V was clipped by 6 bases and J by 1 base, with 17 bases between them. The CDR3: CASRPSGGQRTDTQYF. The CDR3 nucleotides read TGTGCCAGCAGACCTTCGGGCGGACAACGCACAGATACGCAGTATTTT.

The rearrangement links TRBV28 to TRBJ2-1; TRBD2 agrees at 9 bases. The better agreement between TRBJ2-7 and the DNA end casts doubt on the J call. CDR1 and CDR2 (germline): MDHEN, SYDVKM. This CDR3 comprises 15 residues. This CDR3 reads CASTLAGASYNEQYF. The CDR3 coding sequence is TGTGCCAGCACATTAGCGGGGGCGTCCTACAATGAGCAGTACTTC.

The V and J genes are TRBV3-1 and TRBJ1-6; D is unclear. The germline V gene encodes CDR1 LGHDT and CDR2 YNNKEL (reference sequence). The length of the CDR3 is 11 residues. V lost 0 bases, J lost 17 bases, and 8 bases lay in between. CDR3 bases: TGTGCCAGCAGCCAAGACTTTACGTTCCACTTT. This codes for CASSQDFTFHF.

This CDR3 reads CSAASGTGYNEQFF. The CDR3 DNA reads TGCAGTGCCGCCTCCGGGACAGGATACAATGAGCAGTTCTTC. The chain employs TRBV20-1 and TRBJ2-1; 8 bases line up with TRBD1. The germline gives CDR1 DFQATT, CDR2 SNEGSKA (reference sequence). V shed 6 bases and J 4 bases; nucleotides not matched to a gene: 8. The CDR3 runs 14 residues.

The rearrangement joins TRBV20-1 to TRBJ2-4; 8 bases align to TRBD1. Germline V gene sequence: CDR1 DFQATT, CDR2 SNEGSKA (reference sequence). Trimming at V came to 7 bases and at J to 8 bases, leaving 13 bases not matched to a gene. This CDR3 has 14 residues. The CDR3 protein is CSVADRVEMDIQYF. The CDR3 DNA reads TGCAGTGTAGCGGACAGGGTGGAAATGGACATTCAGTACTTC.

V usage is TRBV6-2 or TRBV6-3 and J usage is TRBJ2-7; 12 bases map to TRBD1. The ends lost 7 bases at V and 5 bases at J; junction bases unmatched: 9. The length of the CDR3 is 15 residues. Germline V gene sequence: CDR1 MNHEY, CDR2 SVGEGT. Written as DNA, the CDR3 is TGTGCCAGCAACGAGCCGGGACAGGGGGCCCACGAGCAGTACTTC. Its translation: CASNEPGQGAHEQYF.

This chain uses TRBV20-1 with TRBJ2-5, with 8 bases fitting TRBD2. Germline CDR1 and CDR2: DFQATT and SNEGSKA (reference sequence). CDR3 size: 19 residues. The V and J ends lost 0 bases and 0 bases, in that order; junction bases with no gene match: 15. In nucleotides, the CDR3 is TGCAGTGCTAGAGATTCAGCCCGCCGAAGCGGGAGAGACCAAGAGACCCAGTACTTC. Its translation is CSARDSARRSGRDQETQYF.